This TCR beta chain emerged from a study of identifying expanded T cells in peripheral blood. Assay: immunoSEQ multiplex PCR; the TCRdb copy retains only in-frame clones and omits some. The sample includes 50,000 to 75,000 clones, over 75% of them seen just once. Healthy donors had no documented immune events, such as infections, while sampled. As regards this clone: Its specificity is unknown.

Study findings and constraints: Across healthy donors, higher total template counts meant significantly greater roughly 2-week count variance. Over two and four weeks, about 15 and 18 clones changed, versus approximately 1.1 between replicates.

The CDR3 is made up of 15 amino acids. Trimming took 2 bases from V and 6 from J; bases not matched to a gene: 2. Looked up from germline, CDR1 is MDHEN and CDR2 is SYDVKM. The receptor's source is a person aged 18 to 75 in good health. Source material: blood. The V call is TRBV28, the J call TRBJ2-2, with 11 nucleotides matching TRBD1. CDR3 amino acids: CASSLGGQGAGELFF. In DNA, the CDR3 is TGTGCCAGCAGTTTAGGGGGACAGGGGGCCGGGGAGCTGTTTTTT.